This TCR beta chain was sequenced for a study of T-cell reconstitution after alpha-beta-depleted transplantation in children. This clonotype has just a few counts. Its antigen is undetermined. General observations from the study: Newly generated T cells supplied most T-cell counts and diversity one year post-transplant. Several hundred rapidly expanded clones from non-depleted graft cells reportedly supplied alpha-beta T cells about two months post-transplant. At day 60, the high TCRbeta diversity found in some patients originated from recipient T cells and thymic progenitors that had survived.

Germline trimming cut 1 base from V and 4 bases from J; bases unmatched to any gene: 17. CDR1 is SGHNT and CDR2 is YENEEA in the germline V gene. This CDR3 has 21 residues. Using unique molecular identifiers, the investigators prepared the TCRbeta library. TCRdb processed the PCR reads anew with MiXCR; each CDR3 protein has one entry. The sample has 500,000 to 650,000 distinct CDR3 sequences, more than 9.5% seen once. The starting material was PBMCs, mostly from graft donor cells, obtained 180 days after TCRalphabeta/CD19-depleted stem cell transplant. The rearrangement uses TRBV11-3 and TRBJ2-1, with TRBD2 matching over 12 bases. This TCR was recovered from a female patient between 2 and 15 years old who had a stem cell transplant for aplastic anemia, so the T cells may come from the graft donor. CDR3 amino acids: CASSLGVFREPSGRGYNEQFF. The CDR3 DNA reads as TGTGCCAGCAGCTTAGGGGTATTCAGGGAGCCTAGCGGGAGGGGTTACAATGAGCAGTTCTTC.